Detailed here is one T cell receptor (beta chain). This specimen comes from a study of blood T cell repertoires in COVID-19. Background on the study: COVID-19 samples, acute and convalescent, were from the United States, Italy and Spain.

Data came from immunoSEQ multiplex PCR; TCRdb stores just in-frame clones and leaves some out. The table has around 170,000 clones, 70% to 90% seen once. The CDR3 extends over 15 amino acids. Trimming removed 6 bases from V and 4 bases from J; junction bases left unmatched: 8. Germline CDR1 is MNHEY and CDR2 is SVGEGT. The sequenced material came from peripheral blood. This receptor was obtained from a man younger than 30 who had recovered from COVID-19. The chain uses TRBV6-2 or TRBV6-3 and TRBJ2-4; 8 nucleotides line up with TRBD1. This CDR3 reads CASSPITGGKNIQYF. The CDR3 DNA follows: TGTGCCAGCAGCCCTATTACAGGGGGGAAAAACATTCAGTACTTC.